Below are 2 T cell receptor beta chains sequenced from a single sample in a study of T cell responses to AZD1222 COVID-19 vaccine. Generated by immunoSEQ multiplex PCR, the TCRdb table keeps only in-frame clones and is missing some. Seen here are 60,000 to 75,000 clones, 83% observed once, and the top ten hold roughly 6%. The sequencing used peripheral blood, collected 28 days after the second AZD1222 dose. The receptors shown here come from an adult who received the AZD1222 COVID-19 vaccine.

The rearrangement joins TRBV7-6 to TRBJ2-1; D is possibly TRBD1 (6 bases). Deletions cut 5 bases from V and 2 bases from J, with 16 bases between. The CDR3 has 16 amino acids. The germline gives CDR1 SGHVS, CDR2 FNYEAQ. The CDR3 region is CASSASSGTTYNEQFF. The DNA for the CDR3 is TGTGCCAGCAGCGCCTCCTCCGGGACAACCTACAATGAGCAGTTCTTC. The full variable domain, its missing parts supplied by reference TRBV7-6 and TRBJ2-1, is GAGVSQSPRYKVTKRGQDVALRCDPISGHVSLYWYRQALGQGPEFLTYFNYEAQQDKSGLPNDRFSAERPEGSISTLTIQRTEQRDSAMYRCASSASSGTTYNEQFFGPGTRLTVL.

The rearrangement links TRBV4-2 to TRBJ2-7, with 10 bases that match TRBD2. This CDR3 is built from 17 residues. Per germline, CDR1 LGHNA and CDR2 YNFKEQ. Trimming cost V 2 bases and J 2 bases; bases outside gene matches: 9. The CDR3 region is CASSQPLAGGIPYEQYF. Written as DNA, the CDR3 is TGTGCCAGCAGCCAACCCTTAGCGGGGGGCATCCCCTACGAGCAGTACTTC.